A selection of T cell receptor beta chains follows, all from one sample in a study of cytomegalovirus exposure and HLA in healthy donors. Libraries were prepared by immunoSEQ multiplex PCR; TCRdb keeps only in-frame clonotypes and omits some of them. The sample has roughly 120,000 clones; 74% are singletons. Sequenced input: PBMCs. The source is a woman between 45 and 65 years old in good health and CMV-seropositive. CDR3s include the opening cysteine and the closing phenylalanine or tryptophan. The D gene is left open where the match is weak. Only part of the rows carry a size: once, few, many, or a class if the clone is expanded.

V gene	J gene	D gene	CDR3 length	clone size	CDR3 protein	CDR3 DNA
TRBV7-9	TRBJ1-4	-	17	-	CASSLGGGSATNEKLFF	TGTGCCAGCAGCTTAGGTGGGGGGTCAGCAACTAATGAAAAACTGTTTTTT
TRBV27	TRBJ1-2	TRBD1	14	-	CASSRDRGWDGYTF	TGTGCCAGCAGCCGCGACAGGGGTTGGGATGGCTACACCTTC
TRBV30	TRBJ2-7	TRBD1	15	-	CAWSLGTGGSYEQYF	TGTGCCTGGAGTTTAGGGACAGGGGGCAGCTACGAGCAGTACTTC
TRBV19	TRBJ2-1	-	14	-	CASSLIADNNEQFF	TGTGCCAGTAGTCTCATAGCGGATAACAATGAGCAGTTCTTC
TRBV28	TRBJ2-1	-	13	-	CASSLPSGGAKFF	TGTGCTAGCAGTTTACCGTCTGGAGGGGCGAAGTTCTTC
TRBV18	TRBJ1-2	TRBD1	15	-	CASSPPDRGFYGYTF	TGTGCCAGCTCACCGCCGGACAGGGGATTCTATGGCTACACCTTC
TRBV6-5	TRBJ2-7	TRBD1	13	-	CASSPFPDRVGGF	TGTGCCAGCAGTCCCTTTCCCGACAGGGTAGGGGGCTTC
TRBV19	TRBJ1-2	-	15	-	CASMEAGRGDYGYTF	TGTGCCAGTATGGAGGCCGGCCGGGGAGATTATGGCTACACCTTC
TRBV6-6	TRBJ1-4	-	15	-	CASSSQGLGGEKLFF	TGTGCCAGCAGTTCCCAGGGACTTGGGGGGGAAAAACTGTTTTTT
TRBV19	TRBJ1-2	-	12	few	CASSIQRYGYTF	TGTGCCAGTAGTATTCAGCGGTATGGCTACACCTTC
TRBV10-3	TRBJ2-3	TRBD1	14	-	CAITRTGAVDTQYF	TGTGCCATCACCCGGACAGGGGCCGTAGATACGCAGTATTTT
TRBV6-6	TRBJ2-7	TRBD1	14	once	CASKSGQASYEQYF	TGTGCCAGCAAGTCTGGACAGGCCTCCTACGAGCAGTACTTC
TRBV4-1	TRBJ1-2	-	15	-	CASSLDRSLNYGYTF	TGCGCCAGCAGCCTCGACAGGTCCCTTAACTATGGCTACACCTTC
TRBV5-4	TRBJ2-3	-	14	once	CASSRGLGTDTQYF	TGTGCCAGCAGCCGGGGACTTGGCACAGATACGCAGTATTTT
TRBV5-4	TRBJ2-7	TRBD1	15	-	CASSLGDRRTYEQYF	TGTGCCTCCTCCCTGGGGGACAGGCGAACCTACGAGCAGTACTTC
TRBV29-1	TRBJ1-3	TRBD1	14	-	CSVGGTGQGNTIYF	TGCAGCGTCGGAGGGACAGGGCAGGGAAACACCATATATTTT
TRBV7-9	TRBJ2-7	-	13	-	CASSAGTGFEQYF	TGTGCCAGCTCGGCTGGAACAGGGTTCGAGCAGTACTTC
TRBV6-1	TRBJ2-1	TRBD1	19	-	CASSESTGGTSPSYNEQFF	TGTGCCAGCAGTGAGTCAACAGGGGGGACCTCACCTTCCTACAATGAGCAGTTCTTC
TRBV2	TRBJ2-7	-	14	-	CASTYLEVGDEQYF	TGTGCCAGCACTTATTTAGAGGTCGGCGACGAGCAGTACTTC
TRBV6-5	TRBJ1-2	-	15	-	CASSYGESTWYGYTF	TGTGCCAGCAGTTACGGGGAGAGTACGTGGTATGGCTACACCTTC
TRBV29-1	TRBJ1-1	TRBD1	15	-	CSVVRTGRLNTEAFF	TGCAGCGTTGTAAGGACAGGGCGCTTGAACACTGAAGCTTTCTTT
TRBV7-2	TRBJ1-6	TRBD1	14	few	CASSGTGNNSPLHF	TGTGCCAGCAGCGGGACAGGGAATAATTCACCCCTCCACTTT
TRBV7-2	TRBJ2-7	-	12	-	CASSRLSYEQYF	TGTGCCAGCAGCCGTTTATCCTACGAGCAGTACTTC
TRBV28	TRBJ2-6	TRBD1	16	-	CASSWTGSSGANVLTF	TGTGCCAGCAGTTGGACAGGAAGCTCTGGGGCCAACGTCCTGACTTTC
TRBV7-2	TRBJ2-1	-	15	-	CASSLATLTRGEQFF	TGTGCCAGCAGCTTAGCGACTTTAACCCGGGGTGAGCAGTTCTTC
TRBV7-2	TRBJ1-2	TRBD1	14	once	CASSFWTGGGGYTF	TGTGCCAGCAGCTTCTGGACAGGGGGCGGTGGCTACACCTTC
TRBV7-9	TRBJ2-1	-	14	-	CASSMVSSYNEQFF	TGTGCCAGCAGTATGGTGAGCTCCTACAATGAGCAGTTCTTC
TRBV7-9	TRBJ2-3	-	13	-	CASSITSTDTQYF	TGTGCCAGCAGCATTACTAGCACAGATACGCAGTATTTT
TRBV10-3	TRBJ2-1	TRBD2	15	few	CAISESTSGVDEQFF	TGTGCCATCAGTGAGTCGACTAGCGGGGTCGATGAGCAGTTCTTC
TRBV28	TRBJ2-7	TRBD2	15	-	CASSASGSRSYEQYF	TGTGCCAGCAGTGCTAGCGGGAGTCGCTCCTACGAGCAGTACTTC
TRBV30	TRBJ1-5	-	15	-	CAWSGGLGANQPQHF	TGTGCCTGGAGTGGGGGTTTAGGGGCTAATCAGCCCCAGCATTTT
TRBV5-1	TRBJ2-3	TRBD2	15	few	CASRRTSGSTDTQYF	TGCGCCAGCAGACGGACTAGCGGGAGTACGGATACGCAGTATTTT
TRBV4-2	TRBJ2-7	-	15	-	CASSQDGGGSGEQYF	TGTGCCAGCAGCCAAGACGGAGGGGGCTCGGGGGAGCAGTACTTC
TRBV9	TRBJ2-1	TRBD2	15	-	CASSVGISGSDEQFF	TGTGCCAGCAGCGTAGGTATTAGCGGGAGCGATGAGCAGTTCTTC
TRBV2	TRBJ2-7	TRBD1	14	-	CASSDRTGDYEQYF	TGTGCCAGCAGTGACCGGACAGGAGACTACGAGCAGTACTTC
TRBV19	TRBJ2-1	TRBD2	17	once	CASTSSGLAGIYNEQFF	TGTGCCAGTACCTCATCGGGACTAGCGGGAATCTACAATGAGCAGTTCTTC
TRBV5-6	TRBJ1-4	-	16	-	CASSVRQRATNEKLFF	TGTGCCAGCAGCGTTCGACAGAGAGCAACTAATGAAAAACTGTTTTTT
TRBV4-3	TRBJ2-7	TRBD2	15	-	CASSLAGPTFYEQYF	TGCGCCAGCAGCCTAGCGGGACCTACCTTTTACGAGCAGTACTTC
TRBV19	TRBJ1-2	TRBD1	17	-	CASSSSRAGGSGYGYTF	TGTGCCAGTAGCTCTTCGCGGGCAGGGGGCAGCGGCTATGGCTACACCTTC
TRBV27	TRBJ2-7	TRBD2	15	-	CASSLISGSVYEQYF	TGTGCCAGCAGTTTAATTAGCGGGTCCGTCTACGAGCAGTACTTC
TRBV10-3	TRBJ1-5	-	16	-	CAISSTGDVSNQPQHF	TGTGCCATCAGCTCGACAGGTGACGTTAGCAATCAGCCCCAGCATTTT
TRBV5-6	TRBJ1-1	TRBD1	17	-	CASSPLPTGFGNTEAFF	TGTGCCAGCAGCCCACTCCCGACAGGGTTTGGGAACACTGAAGCTTTCTTT
TRBV2	TRBJ1-5	-	15	-	CASSERGGGNQPQHF	TGTGCCAGCAGTGAACGGGGCGGGGGGAATCAGCCCCAGCATTTT
TRBV4-3	TRBJ1-2	-	17	few	CASSQDLFTSDSYGYTF	TGCGCCAGCAGCCAAGATCTCTTTACTTCGGACAGCTATGGCTACACCTTC
TRBV6-5	TRBJ1-1	TRBD1	15	-	CASSYQGATNTEAFF	TGTGCCAGCAGTTACCAGGGGGCGACGAACACTGAAGCTTTCTTT
TRBV10-1	TRBJ2-3	-	11	few	CASSAGDTQYF	TGCGCCAGCAGTGCAGGAGATACGCAGTATTTT
TRBV28	TRBJ2-1	-	15	-	CASSLPVSSYNEQFF	TGTGCCAGCAGTTTACCGGTTAGCTCCTACAATGAGCAGTTCTTC
TRBV5-4	TRBJ2-3	-	11	-	CASSLLDTQYF	TGTGCCAGCAGCTTGCTAGATACGCAGTATTTT
TRBV6-5	TRBJ1-2	TRBD1	12	many	CASSTGQGGYTF	TGTGCCAGCAGCACGGGACAGGGGGGCTACACCTTC